A selection of T cell receptor beta chains follows, all from one sample in a study of early T cells in non-severe SARS-CoV-2 infection. TCRdb ran MiXCR on the 5' RACE reads and lists one entry per CDR3 protein. The table has some 45,000 distinct CDR3 sequences, roughly 9.4% seen once. Sample: whole blood, taken at baseline. These TCRs come from an adult who was a healthcare worker with PCR-confirmed SARS-CoV-2 infection or an uninfected control (not recorded which). Both conserved end residues are part of each CDR3. The order of the fields is CDR3 length, V gene, D gene, clone size, J gene, CDR3 DNA, CDR3 protein. The D gene is left open where the match is weak. Size values are once, few and many counts, or a class for expanded clones, and some rows have none.

cdr3_length: 16
v_call: TRBV7-2
d_call: -
clone_size: few
j_call: TRBJ2-6
cdr3_nt: TGTGCCAGCAGCTTAGGACTGTACTCTGGGGCCAACGTCCTGACTTTC
cdr3_aa: CASSLGLYSGANVLTF

cdr3_length: 13
v_call: TRBV28
d_call: -
clone_size: few
j_call: TRBJ1-1
cdr3_nt: TGTGCCAGCAGTTTGTCCAGGAACACTGAAGCTTTCTTT
cdr3_aa: CASSLSRNTEAFF

cdr3_length: 15
v_call: TRBV18
d_call: TRBD2
clone_size: few
j_call: TRBJ2-7
cdr3_nt: TGTGCCAGCTCACCGGCGGGGGTAAGCTCCTACGAGCAGTACTTC
cdr3_aa: CASSPAGVSSYEQYF

cdr3_length: 19
v_call: TRBV7-9
d_call: -
clone_size: many
j_call: TRBJ1-6
cdr3_nt: TGTGCCAGCAGCTTGGTCCCTGGCTTTGGAGGATCCTATAATTCACCCCTCCACTTT
cdr3_aa: CASSLVPGFGGSYNSPLHF

cdr3_length: 16
v_call: TRBV9
d_call: TRBD2
clone_size: many
j_call: TRBJ2-2
cdr3_nt: TGTGCCAGCAGCGTAGGTGTTCGGGGGGTCACCGGGGAGCTGTTTTTT
cdr3_aa: CASSVGVRGVTGELFF

cdr3_length: 14
v_call: TRBV5-1
d_call: -
clone_size: -
j_call: TRBJ2-1
cdr3_nt: TGCGCCAGCAGCCCCGTTCCACCATACAATGAGCAGTTCTTC
cdr3_aa: CASSPVPPYNEQFF

cdr3_length: 13
v_call: TRBV2
d_call: -
clone_size: few
j_call: TRBJ2-3
cdr3_nt: TGTGCCAGCAGTGAAGAGGGCCCAGATACGCAGTATTTT
cdr3_aa: CASSEEGPDTQYF

cdr3_length: 13
v_call: TRBV29-1
d_call: -
clone_size: once
j_call: TRBJ2-3
cdr3_nt: TGCAGCGTTGCGCGTAGTCCCACAGATACGCAGTATTTT
cdr3_aa: CSVARSPTDTQYF

cdr3_length: 13
v_call: TRBV4-1
d_call: -
clone_size: many
j_call: TRBJ2-1
cdr3_nt: TGCGCCAGCAGCCAAGAAGGAGGTAATGAGCAGTTCTTC
cdr3_aa: CASSQEGGNEQFF

cdr3_length: 15
v_call: TRBV18
d_call: -
clone_size: -
j_call: TRBJ2-7
cdr3_nt: TGTGCCAGCTCACCAGCCGGACGTACCAACTACGAGCAGTACTTC
cdr3_aa: CASSPAGRTNYEQYF

cdr3_length: 13
v_call: TRBV19
d_call: -
clone_size: -
j_call: TRBJ1-1
cdr3_nt: TGTGCCAGTAGTATGGGACAGAACACTGAAGCTTTCTTT
cdr3_aa: CASSMGQNTEAFF

cdr3_length: 14
v_call: TRBV6-2/TRBV6-3
d_call: TRBD1
clone_size: medium-sized
j_call: TRBJ1-1
cdr3_nt: TGTGCCAGCAGCCGGGACAGCGCCCTCCAAAAAGCTTTCTTT
cdr3_aa: CASSRDSALQKAFF

cdr3_length: 13
v_call: TRBV11-2
d_call: TRBD1
clone_size: many
j_call: TRBJ2-2
cdr3_nt: TGTGCCAGCGGGGACAGTAACACCGGGGAGCTGTTTTTT
cdr3_aa: CASGDSNTGELFF

cdr3_length: 13
v_call: TRBV3-1
d_call: -
clone_size: -
j_call: TRBJ1-2
cdr3_nt: TGTGCCAGCAGCCAAGTTCTGGGAGATGGCTACACCTTC
cdr3_aa: CASSQVLGDGYTF

cdr3_length: 14
v_call: TRBV6-1
d_call: -
clone_size: -
j_call: TRBJ1-1
cdr3_nt: TGTGCCAGCAGCAAATTACACCTGAACACTGAAGCTTTCTTT
cdr3_aa: CASSKLHLNTEAFF

cdr3_length: 18
v_call: TRBV11-2
d_call: -
clone_size: few
j_call: TRBJ2-2
cdr3_nt: TGTGCCAGCAGCTTTACCTTAGCGGATAAGACGAACACCGGGGAGCTGTTTTTT
cdr3_aa: CASSFTLADKTNTGELFF

cdr3_length: 12
v_call: TRBV18
d_call: TRBD1
clone_size: few
j_call: TRBJ2-7
cdr3_nt: TGTGCCAGCTCTTGGGACAGGAACGAGCAGTACTTC
cdr3_aa: CASSWDRNEQYF

cdr3_length: 12
v_call: TRBV12-3/TRBV12-4
d_call: -
clone_size: few
j_call: TRBJ1-1
cdr3_nt: TGTGCCAGCGGGAGGGGGGACACTGAAGCTTTCTTT
cdr3_aa: CASGRGDTEAFF

cdr3_length: 14
v_call: TRBV14
d_call: TRBD2
clone_size: few
j_call: TRBJ2-1
cdr3_nt: TGTGCCAGCAGCCAAGGAGCTATAGCGGGACCTCAGTTCTTC
cdr3_aa: CASSQGAIAGPQFF

cdr3_length: 13
v_call: TRBV6-5
d_call: -
clone_size: few
j_call: TRBJ1-6
cdr3_nt: TGTGCCAGCAGTAAACAGACAGGCCTACCCCTCCACTTT
cdr3_aa: CASSKQTGLPLHF

cdr3_length: 14
v_call: TRBV5-6
d_call: -
clone_size: few
j_call: TRBJ1-6
cdr3_nt: TGTGCCAGCAGCTTGGCAGGGAATAATTCACCCCTCCACTTT
cdr3_aa: CASSLAGNNSPLHF

cdr3_length: 16
v_call: TRBV14
d_call: TRBD2
clone_size: many
j_call: TRBJ2-7
cdr3_nt: TGTGCCAGCAGCCAAGTGACCCGCGGGGGGGCGATCGAGCAGTACTTC
cdr3_aa: CASSQVTRGGAIEQYF

cdr3_length: 17
v_call: TRBV11-2
d_call: -
clone_size: -
j_call: TRBJ2-5
cdr3_nt: TGTGCCAGCAGCTTAGGAGTTGTTAGCGGACCTCAAGAGACCCAGTACTTC
cdr3_aa: CASSLGVVSGPQETQYF

cdr3_length: 11
v_call: TRBV28
d_call: -
clone_size: many
j_call: TRBJ2-7
cdr3_nt: TGTGCCAGCAGTTACAGATGGGAGCAGTACTTC
cdr3_aa: CASSYRWEQYF

cdr3_length: 13
v_call: TRBV5-6
d_call: TRBD2
clone_size: few
j_call: TRBJ2-3
cdr3_nt: TGTGCCAGCAGTAGCGGGAGGGCCCTTACGCAGTATTTT
cdr3_aa: CASSSGRALTQYF

cdr3_length: 14
v_call: TRBV2
d_call: TRBD1
clone_size: -
j_call: TRBJ1-6
cdr3_nt: TGTGCCAGCAGTGAACAGGGGGGAAATTCACCCCTCCACTTT
cdr3_aa: CASSEQGGNSPLHF

cdr3_length: 15
v_call: TRBV15
d_call: TRBD2
clone_size: many
j_call: TRBJ2-7
cdr3_nt: TGTGCCACCAGCCCCGGGAGGGGCGGGAGTTACGAGCAGTACTTC
cdr3_aa: CATSPGRGGSYEQYF

cdr3_length: 14
v_call: TRBV19
d_call: -
clone_size: many
j_call: TRBJ2-1
cdr3_nt: TGTGCCAGTAGTATAGCCCAGGGCTACAATGAGCAGTTCTTC
cdr3_aa: CASSIAQGYNEQFF

cdr3_length: 16
v_call: TRBV30
d_call: -
clone_size: many
j_call: TRBJ2-1
cdr3_nt: TGTGCCTGGAGTGTACTAGGAATGGGCAGATACAATGAGCAGTTCTTC
cdr3_aa: CAWSVLGMGRYNEQFF

cdr3_length: 15
v_call: TRBV28
d_call: -
clone_size: -
j_call: TRBJ2-2
cdr3_nt: TGTGCCACCGACCACGGAGAGGGAAACAGGGGGGAGCTGTTTTTT
cdr3_aa: CATDHGEGNRGELFF

cdr3_length: 11
v_call: TRBV6-5
d_call: -
clone_size: few
j_call: TRBJ2-7
cdr3_nt: TGTGCCAGCAGGCGACTTAACGAGCAGTACTTC
cdr3_aa: CASRRLNEQYF

cdr3_length: 22
v_call: TRBV12-3/TRBV12-4
d_call: TRBD2
clone_size: -
j_call: TRBJ2-1
cdr3_nt: TGTGCCAGCAGTCTCTCCCCCGGGACTAGCGGGGGGACAAGCGGCTCCTACAATGAGCAGTTCTTC
cdr3_aa: CASSLSPGTSGGTSGSYNEQFF

cdr3_length: 17
v_call: TRBV11-2
d_call: TRBD1
clone_size: -
j_call: TRBJ2-7
cdr3_nt: TGTGCCAGCAGCTTAGATCCCGGACAGGGGGCCCTCTACGAGCAGTACTTC
cdr3_aa: CASSLDPGQGALYEQYF

cdr3_length: 15
v_call: TRBV7-6
d_call: TRBD1
clone_size: many
j_call: TRBJ2-5
cdr3_nt: TGTGCCAGCAGCCGATTCCAGGGGGCCCAAGAGACCCAGTACTTC
cdr3_aa: CASSRFQGAQETQYF

cdr3_length: 15
v_call: TRBV20-1
d_call: TRBD2
clone_size: many
j_call: TRBJ2-1
cdr3_nt: TGCAGTGCTAGAGAGTCGGGAGGGGCAAACAATGAGCAGTTCTTC
cdr3_aa: CSARESGGANNEQFF

cdr3_length: 14
v_call: TRBV28
d_call: TRBD1
clone_size: -
j_call: TRBJ2-3
cdr3_nt: TGTGCCAGCAGTTTTCGACAGGGGTCAGATACGCAGTATTTT
cdr3_aa: CASSFRQGSDTQYF

cdr3_length: 12
v_call: TRBV13
d_call: -
clone_size: many
j_call: TRBJ1-2
cdr3_nt: TGTGCCAGCAGCACAGACAATTATGGCTACACCTTC
cdr3_aa: CASSTDNYGYTF

cdr3_length: 14
v_call: TRBV7-2
d_call: TRBD2
clone_size: -
j_call: TRBJ2-5
cdr3_nt: TGTGCCAGCAGCCCGCTGGGAGGGCAGGAGACCCAGTACTTC
cdr3_aa: CASSPLGGQETQYF

cdr3_length: 14
v_call: TRBV27
d_call: -
clone_size: few
j_call: TRBJ2-5
cdr3_nt: TGTGCCAGCAGTTCAATGGACCAGGAAGAGACCCAGTACTTC
cdr3_aa: CASSSMDQEETQYF

cdr3_length: 15
v_call: TRBV16
d_call: -
clone_size: -
j_call: TRBJ1-3
cdr3_nt: TGTGCCAGCAGCCAAGACGTTCAGTCCGGAAACACCATATATTTT
cdr3_aa: CASSQDVQSGNTIYF

cdr3_length: 15
v_call: TRBV12-3/TRBV12-4
d_call: -
clone_size: -
j_call: TRBJ2-3
cdr3_nt: TGTGCCAGCAACTCGAACAGGGACGGCACAGATACGCAGTATTTT
cdr3_aa: CASNSNRDGTDTQYF

cdr3_length: 15
v_call: TRBV25-1
d_call: -
clone_size: few
j_call: TRBJ1-5
cdr3_nt: TGTGCCAGCAGTGGTTGGGACGGACCAAATCAGCCCCAGCATTTT
cdr3_aa: CASSGWDGPNQPQHF

cdr3_length: 14
v_call: TRBV3-1
d_call: TRBD1
clone_size: many
j_call: TRBJ1-3
cdr3_nt: TGTGCCAGCAGCCTACAGGGGTACGGAAACACCATATATTTT
cdr3_aa: CASSLQGYGNTIYF

cdr3_length: 14
v_call: TRBV29-1
d_call: TRBD1
clone_size: many
j_call: TRBJ2-4
cdr3_nt: TGCAGCGTTGGCGGAGCCACAGGGGGAAACATTCAGTACTTC
cdr3_aa: CSVGGATGGNIQYF

cdr3_length: 15
v_call: TRBV7-6
d_call: -
clone_size: many
j_call: TRBJ2-2
cdr3_nt: TGTGCCAGCAGCTTACGACAGACGAACACCGGGGAGCTGTTTTTT
cdr3_aa: CASSLRQTNTGELFF

cdr3_length: 15
v_call: TRBV7-9
d_call: TRBD2
clone_size: many
j_call: TRBJ2-7
cdr3_nt: TGTGCCAGCAGCTCGGGACTAGCGGAGACCTACGAGCAGTACTTC
cdr3_aa: CASSSGLAETYEQYF

cdr3_length: 15
v_call: TRBV6-5
d_call: -
clone_size: -
j_call: TRBJ2-7
cdr3_nt: TGTGCCAGCAGTTACTCGCGGGGATCGTCCTACGAGCAGTACTTC
cdr3_aa: CASSYSRGSSYEQYF

cdr3_length: 14
v_call: TRBV7-2
d_call: -
clone_size: few
j_call: TRBJ1-6
cdr3_nt: TGTGCCAGCAGCTTATTAGAGGTCATGGCACCCCTCCACTTT
cdr3_aa: CASSLLEVMAPLHF

cdr3_length: 15
v_call: TRBV19
d_call: TRBD1
clone_size: -
j_call: TRBJ1-2
cdr3_nt: TGTGCCAGTACCGGGACAGATTCCCTTAATTATGGCTACACCTTC
cdr3_aa: CASTGTDSLNYGYTF

cdr3_length: 18
v_call: TRBV7-2
d_call: TRBD2
clone_size: few
j_call: TRBJ2-6
cdr3_nt: TGTGCCAGCAGCGACCCTAGCGGGGGTAGCTCTGGGGCCAACGTCCTGACTTTC
cdr3_aa: CASSDPSGGSSGANVLTF

cdr3_length: 14
v_call: TRBV7-8
d_call: TRBD1
clone_size: few
j_call: TRBJ2-2
cdr3_nt: TGTGCCAGCAGCATAAAGACAGGGACCGGGGAGCTGTTTTTT
cdr3_aa: CASSIKTGTGELFF

cdr3_length: 16
v_call: TRBV12-3/TRBV12-4
d_call: TRBD2
clone_size: many
j_call: TRBJ2-3
cdr3_nt: TGTGCCAGCAGTTTAGGGCTAGCGGGCCGCACAGATACGCAGTATTTT
cdr3_aa: CASSLGLAGRTDTQYF

cdr3_length: 12
v_call: TRBV27
d_call: -
clone_size: many
j_call: TRBJ1-6
cdr3_nt: TGTGCCAGCTCCGGCAATAATTCACCCCTCCACTTT
cdr3_aa: CASSGNNSPLHF

cdr3_length: 14
v_call: TRBV27
d_call: -
clone_size: many
j_call: TRBJ1-2
cdr3_nt: TGTGCCAGCAGACCAACAGGCAACCTCTATGGCTACACCTTC
cdr3_aa: CASRPTGNLYGYTF

cdr3_length: 15
v_call: TRBV12-3/TRBV12-4
d_call: -
clone_size: -
j_call: TRBJ2-2
cdr3_nt: TGTGCCAGCAGTGGTAGCGCCTCGAACACCGGGGAGCTGTTTTTT
cdr3_aa: CASSGSASNTGELFF

cdr3_length: 15
v_call: TRBV20-1
d_call: -
clone_size: -
j_call: TRBJ2-5
cdr3_nt: TGCAGTGCTAGAGGGGGGCACGCTGCCAAAGAGACCCAGTACTTC
cdr3_aa: CSARGGHAAKETQYF

cdr3_length: 17
v_call: TRBV7-2
d_call: -
clone_size: -
j_call: TRBJ1-2
cdr3_nt: TGTGCCAGCAGCTTAGCCGAACGTCCCAGCAGGCAGTTAGGCTACACCTTC
cdr3_aa: CASSLAERPSRQLGYTF

cdr3_length: 14
v_call: TRBV11-2
d_call: -
clone_size: -
j_call: TRBJ2-7
cdr3_nt: TGTGCCAGCAGTTTTCTAGGGCCCCATTACGAGCAGTACTTC
cdr3_aa: CASSFLGPHYEQYF

cdr3_length: 14
v_call: TRBV2
d_call: TRBD1
clone_size: many
j_call: TRBJ1-4
cdr3_nt: TGTGCCAGCAAGCCGGGACAGGGCAATGAAAAACTGTTTTTT
cdr3_aa: CASKPGQGNEKLFF